Each of the 25 T cell receptor beta chains below was sequenced from the same sample in a study of CD8+CD57+ T cells in acquired aplastic anemia. Investigators profiled TCR beta VDJ and CDR3 from genomic DNA template. TCRdb analysed the reads with MiXCR anew, one entry per CDR3 protein. The table includes roughly 81,000 distinct CDR3 sequences, 40% to 55% detected once. Sequencing was done on a sample of sorted CD4+, CD8+, or CD8+CD57+ T cells (not recorded which) from PBMCs. The receptors shown here come from a human donor in good health, serving as a control.

This sequence joins TRBV19 and TRBJ2-3; D is perhaps TRBD1 or TRBD2 (5 bases each). The CDR3 sequence is 14 residues long. Germline V lookup: CDR1 LNHDA, CDR2 SQIVND (reference sequence). The V end lost 9 bases, the J end lost 4 bases, and 17 bases lay between the germline ends. CDR3 nucleotides: TGTGCCAGCAGTCCCCACCGGGGCCCAGATACGCAGTATTTT. The encoded protein is CASSPHRGPDTQYF.

The chain has TRBV12-3 or TRBV12-4 and TRBJ2-2; D gene uncertain. V shed 7 bases and J shed 5 bases, with 5 bases lying between them. The CDR3 is 11 amino acids. The CDR3 DNA sequence: TGTGCCAGCACGGAGACCGGGGAGCTGTTTTTT. As protein: CASTETGELFF.

For this clonotype: A much larger clone differs by one base, so this may be a read error. This likely comes from a read error, as the CDR3 has no conserved phenylalanine or tryptophan at its end. The gene calls are TRBV25-1 and TRBJ2-5, with 8 bases identical to TRBD2. V trimming: 6 bases; J trimming: 0 bases; junction bases outside the gene matches: 3. The CDR3 is made up of 14 amino acids. Germline-derived CDR1 and CDR2 are MGHDK and SYGVNS. DNA of the CDR3: TGTGCCAGCAGCGTAGCGGGGAACCAAGAGACCCAGTACGTC. Translation gives CASSVAGNQETQYV.

As regards this clonotype: One end of the junction fails to match germline, which may point to a read error. For the CDR3, the DNA is TGCGCCAGCAGTGAGTCGAGGGCAGGAGCACAAGAGACCCAGTACTTC. Translation gives CASSESRAGAQETQYF. V gene TRBV5-4 combines with J gene TRBJ2-5; weak D call: TRBD2 (5 bases). This CDR3 is 16 amino acids long. Germline loops: CDR1 SGHNT, CDR2 YYREEE (reference sequence).

This clonotype was observed at least ten times. CDR3 sequence: CATSRDRAGGYEQYF. CDR3 bases: TGTGCCACCAGCAGAGATCGGGCGGGGGGATACGAGCAGTACTTC. The V call is TRBV15, the J call TRBJ2-7; 8 bases are shared with TRBD2. The CDR3 runs 15 residues. In germline, CDR1 is LNHNV, CDR2 YYDKDF (reference sequence). The V gene end was trimmed by 0 bases and the J gene end by 4 bases; junction bases not matched to a gene: 5.

V and J are TRBV2 and TRBJ1-5; no reliable D call. CDR1 SNHLY and CDR2 FYNNEI come from the germline V gene. Trimming pared 6 bases from V and 1 base from J, leaving 7 bases between. The CDR3 has 13 amino acids. This CDR3 reads CASRSDSNQPQHF. For the CDR3, the DNA is TGTGCCAGCAGGTCAGACAGCAATCAGCCCCAGCATTTT.

This clonotype was counted only a few times. J is TRBJ1-3 and V is TRBV6-1; D is possibly TRBD1 (5 bases). The germline V and J ends were trimmed by 6 bases and 0 bases, with 12 bases remaining between them. The CDR3 length is 15 residues. Germline lookup yields CDR1 MNHNS and CDR2 SASEGT. This CDR3 reads CASRRQLDSGNTIYF. CDR3 nucleotides: TGTGCCAGCAGAAGACAGTTAGACTCTGGAAACACCATATATTTT.

In nucleotides, the CDR3 is TGCAGTGCTAGAGGGGACAGGGAGGACTACGAGCAGTACTTC. This gives the protein CSARGDREDYEQYF. The chain links TRBV20-1 to TRBJ2-7, with 9 bases matching TRBD1. The trim removed 1 base at V and 3 bases at J, leaving 4 bases unmatched. The CDR3 is 14 amino acids. From germline, CDR1 is DFQATT and CDR2 SNEGSKA (reference sequence).

The gene calls are TRBV2 and TRBJ2-3, with 12 bases fitting TRBD2. CDR1 and CDR2 (germline): SNHLY, FYNNEI. The CDR3 has 15 residues. The J segment lost 4 bases and the V segment lost 5 bases, leaving 4 bases of the junction unmatched. This CDR3 is CASSPTSGSADTQYF. CDR3 DNA sequence: TGTGCCAGCAGTCCGACTAGCGGGAGCGCAGATACGCAGTATTTT.

This chain joins TRBV25-1 and TRBJ1-6; D is unclear. The germline CDR1 and CDR2 sequences are MGHDK and SYGVNS. The CDR3 loop spans 15 amino acids. V lost 7 bases and J lost 0, with 10 bases in between. The DNA of the CDR3 is TGTGCCAGCATGAGAACGAGCTCCTATAATTCACCCCTCCACTTT. Residues: CASMRTSSYNSPLHF. Combining the CDR3 with reference TRBV25-1 and TRBJ1-6 gives the whole variable domain EADIYQTPRYLVIGTGKKITLECSQTMGHDKMYWYQQDPGMELHLIHYSYGVNSTEKGDLSSESTVSRIRTEHFPLTLESARPSHTSQYLCASMRTSSYNSPLHFGNGTRLTVT.

Here the CDR3 DNA reads TGTGCCAGCAGCCCGAACCTTAACCGGGACAGGGTCTATGGCTACACCTTC. Protein sequence: CASSPNLNRDRVYGYTF. This chain connects TRBV3-1 to TRBJ1-2, with 9 bases fitting TRBD1. Losses at the gene ends were 4 bases for V and 4 bases for J; bases not matched to a gene: 13. The CDR3 is 17 residues long. CDR1 and CDR2 from the germline V gene are LGHDT and YNNKEL (reference sequence).

This clonotype has ten or more counts. The gene calls are TRBV11-3 and TRBJ2-5, with 7 bases lining up with TRBD1. J gave up 10 bases and V 5 bases, and 10 bases lay outside the gene matches. Germline CDR1 is SGHNT and CDR2 is YENEEA. CDR3 length: 13 residues. The CDR3: CASSQQNRGDQYF. Here the CDR3 DNA reads TGTGCCAGCAGCCAACAAAACAGGGGAGACCAGTACTTC. The full variable domain, its missing parts supplied by reference TRBV11-3 and TRBJ2-5, is EAGVVQSPRYKIIEKKQPVAFWCNPISGHNTLYWYLQNLGQGPELLIRYENEEAVDDSQLPKDRFSAERLKGVDSTLKIQPAELGDSAVYLCASSQQNRGDQYFGPGTRLLVL.

This clonotype was picked up many times. V gene TRBV7-9 combines with J gene TRBJ1-1; D possibly corresponds to TRBD1 (6 bases). The CDR3 length is 14 residues. Per the germline V gene, CDR1 is SEHNR and CDR2 is FQNEAQ (reference sequence). V was pared by 8 bases and J by 0 bases, with 13 bases between. The CDR3 loop is CASGGGPLNTEAFF. The CDR3 DNA follows: TGTGCCAGCGGTGGGGGGCCCCTGAACACTGAAGCTTTCTTT.

The gene calls are TRBV25-1 and TRBJ1-2; TRBD1 aligns across 10 bases. Per the germline V gene, CDR1 is MGHDK and CDR2 is SYGVNS. V was pared by 6 bases and J by 8 bases, with 9 bases of the junction left unmatched. This CDR3 comprises 14 residues. The CDR3 reads CASSWGTGAEGYTF. CDR3 DNA: TGTGCCAGCAGCTGGGGGACAGGGGCGGAGGGCTACACCTTC.

The table lists this clonotype with many counts. V is TRBV12-3 or TRBV12-4 and J is TRBJ1-2, with D hard to call. V dropped 6 bases and J dropped 6 bases, with 11 bases sitting between them. The CDR3 length is 12 residues. The DNA for the CDR3 is TGTGCCAGCAGAACCCCAACAGATGGCTACACCTTC. Its translation is CASRTPTDGYTF.

This clonotype was observed at least ten times. The chain recombines TRBV7-8 with TRBJ1-4, with 7 bases lining up with TRBD1. V lost 3 bases and J lost 7; bases outside the gene matches: 8. CDR1 SGHVS and CDR2 FQNEAQ come from the germline V gene. The CDR3 contains 15 residues. The CDR3 DNA sequence: TGTGCCAGCAGCTTGGCAGGGGGTGGTCGTGAAAAACTGTTTTTT. Its translation: CASSLAGGGREKLFF.

The chain recombines TRBV10-2 with TRBJ1-5, with 9 bases that match TRBD1. Trimming took 0 bases from V and 6 from J; bases not matched to a gene: 3. From germline, CDR1 is WSHSY and CDR2 SAAADI. The length of the CDR3 is 15 residues. CDR3: CASSESLQGAQPQHF. The DNA of the CDR3 is TGCGCCAGCAGTGAGTCGTTACAGGGGGCTCAGCCCCAGCATTTT.

This chain connects TRBV6-4 to TRBJ1-2; D is unresolved. CDR1 MRHNA and CDR2 SNTAGT come from the germline V gene. Trimming stripped 3 bases from V and 7 bases from J, with 9 bases between. CDR3 length: 12 residues. The CDR3: CASSDRGSGYTF. The DNA of the CDR3 is TGTGCCAGCAGTGATAGAGGAAGTGGCTACACCTTC.

The chain uses TRBV3-1 and TRBJ2-5, with D maybe TRBD1 (6 bases). CDR1 and CDR2 from the germline V gene are LGHDT and YNNKEL (reference sequence). The CDR3 is 16 residues long. The V gene lost 2 bases and the J gene lost 1 base, with 14 bases spanning the gap. CDR3 nucleotides: TGTGCCAGCAGCCAACCCATTGGGACATTCCAAGAGACCCAGTACTTC. As protein: CASSQPIGTFQETQYF.

The chain is built from TRBV12-3 or TRBV12-4 and TRBJ2-2; D may be TRBD2 (5 bases). This CDR3 has 14 residues. Trimming removed 4 bases from V and 2 bases from J, with 8 bases in between. CDR3 sequence reads: CASSWRQNTGELFF. In DNA, the CDR3 is TGTGCCAGCAGTTGGAGGCAAAACACCGGGGAGCTGTTTTTT.

The table lists this clonotype with many counts. The CDR3 is CASSDPLAGYNEQFF. The CDR3, as DNA: TGTGCCAGCAGCGACCCTCTAGCGGGCTACAATGAGCAGTTCTTC. V and J are TRBV9 and TRBJ2-1; 8 nucleotides align to TRBD2. Germline CDR1 reads SGDLS; CDR2 reads YYNGEE. V shed 3 bases, J shed 3 bases, and the junction held 5 bases outside the gene matches. This CDR3 contains 15 residues.

This clonotype showed up many times. The CDR3 region is CASSLPITSGASSYEQYF. The CDR3 bases are TGTGCCAGCAGCTTACCCATCACTAGCGGGGCGAGCTCCTACGAGCAGTACTTC. The chain carries TRBV13 and TRBJ2-7; 10 bases fit TRBD2. CDR1 and CDR2 from the germline V gene are PRHDT and FYEKMQ (reference sequence). The trim removed 2 bases at V and 0 bases at J, leaving 10 bases unmatched. This CDR3 region has 18 residues. The full variable domain, completed using reference TRBV13 and TRBJ2-7, is AAGVIQSPRHLIKEKRETATLKCYPIPRHDTVYWYQQGPGQDPQFLISFYEKMQSDKGSIPDRFSAQQFSDYHSELNMSSLELGDSALYFCASSLPITSGASSYEQYFGPGTRLTVT.

The chain combines TRBV9 with TRBJ2-3; D tentatively reads TRBD1 or TRBD2 (5 bases each). The CDR3 length is 11 residues. Germline lookup yields CDR1 SGDLS and CDR2 YYNGEE. V shed 5 bases and J shed 13 bases, with 14 bases lying between them. The CDR3 DNA is TGTGCCAGCAGTTCGGGGCCCTTAGAGTATTTT. Its translation is CASSSGPLEYF.

For this clonotype: The junction departs from germline at one end; a sequencing error may be responsible. The gene calls are TRBV29-1 and TRBJ2-7, with D maybe TRBD2 (5 bases). Per germline, CDR1 SQVTM and CDR2 ANQGSEA. This CDR3 comprises 12 residues. The CDR3 DNA sequence: TGCAGCGTCGAAGACACTAGAAGCGAGCAGTACTTC. This translates into CSVEDTRSEQYF.

This clonotype was recorded many times. V gene TRBV11-3 combines with J gene TRBJ1-1; unclear D gene. The CDR3 is made up of 16 amino acids. Trimming took 1 base from V and 1 from J, leaving 13 bases between them. Per germline, CDR1 SGHNT and CDR2 YENEEA. The CDR3 coding sequence is TGTGCCAGCAGCTTAGGCCGAACGAGAGGGAACACTGAAGCTTTCTTT. This translates into CASSLGRTRGNTEAFF.